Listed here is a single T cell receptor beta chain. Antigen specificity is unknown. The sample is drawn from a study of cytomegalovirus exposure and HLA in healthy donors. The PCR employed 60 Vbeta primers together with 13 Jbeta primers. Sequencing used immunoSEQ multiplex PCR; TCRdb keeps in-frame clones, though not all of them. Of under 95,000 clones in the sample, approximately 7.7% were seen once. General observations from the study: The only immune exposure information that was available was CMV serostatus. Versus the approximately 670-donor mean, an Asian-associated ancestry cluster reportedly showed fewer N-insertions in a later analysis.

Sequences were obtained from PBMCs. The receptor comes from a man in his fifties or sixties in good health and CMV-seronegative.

DNA of the CDR3: TGTGCCAGCAGTTCGGCAGGAAGGTTGAATGAAAAACTGTTTTTT. Translated: CASSSAGRLNEKLFF. The chain carries TRBV28 and TRBJ1-4; D is ambiguous. Germline V CDR1 and CDR2: MDHEN, SYDVKM. V was cut by 4 bases and J by 5 bases, with 14 bases left in between. The CDR3 is made up of 15 amino acids.